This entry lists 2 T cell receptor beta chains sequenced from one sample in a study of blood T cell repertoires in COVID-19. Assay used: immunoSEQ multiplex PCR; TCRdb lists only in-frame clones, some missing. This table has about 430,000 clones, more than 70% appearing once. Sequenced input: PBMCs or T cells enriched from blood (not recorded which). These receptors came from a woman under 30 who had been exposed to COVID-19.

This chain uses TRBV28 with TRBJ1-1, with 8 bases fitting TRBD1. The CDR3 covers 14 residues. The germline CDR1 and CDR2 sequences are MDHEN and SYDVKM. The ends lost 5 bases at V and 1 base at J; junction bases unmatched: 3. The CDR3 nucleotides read TGTGCCAGCAGTACAGGGGGGGCGAACACTGAAGCTTTCTTT. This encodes CASSTGGANTEAFF.

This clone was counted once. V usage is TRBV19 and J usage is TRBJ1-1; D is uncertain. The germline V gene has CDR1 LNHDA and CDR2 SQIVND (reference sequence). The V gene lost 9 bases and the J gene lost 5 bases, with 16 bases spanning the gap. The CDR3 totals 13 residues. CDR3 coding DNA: TGTGCCAGAAGATACCTTCAGAGGACTGAAGCTTTCTTT. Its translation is CARRYLQRTEAFF. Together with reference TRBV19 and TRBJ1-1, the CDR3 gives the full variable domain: DGGITQSPKYLFRKEGQNVTLSCEQNLNHDAMYWYRQDPGQGLRLIYYSQIVNDFQKGDIAEGYSVSREKKESFPLTVTSAQKNPTAFYLCARRYLQRTEAFFGQGTRLTVV.